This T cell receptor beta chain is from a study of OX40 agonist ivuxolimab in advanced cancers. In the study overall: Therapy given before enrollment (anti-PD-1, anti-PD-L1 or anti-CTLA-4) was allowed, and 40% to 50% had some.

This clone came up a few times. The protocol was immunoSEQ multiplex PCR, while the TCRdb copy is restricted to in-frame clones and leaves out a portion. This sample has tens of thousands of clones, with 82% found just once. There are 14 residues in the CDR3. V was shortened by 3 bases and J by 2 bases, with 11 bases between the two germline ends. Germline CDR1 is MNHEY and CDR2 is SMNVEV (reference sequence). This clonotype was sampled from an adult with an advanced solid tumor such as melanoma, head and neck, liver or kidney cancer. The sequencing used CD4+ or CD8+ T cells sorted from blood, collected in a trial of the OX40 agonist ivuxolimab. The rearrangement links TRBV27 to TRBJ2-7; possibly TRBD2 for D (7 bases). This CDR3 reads CASSLFGGPYEQYF. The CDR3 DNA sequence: TGTGCCAGCAGTTTGTTCGGGGGGCCCTACGAGCAGTACTTC.